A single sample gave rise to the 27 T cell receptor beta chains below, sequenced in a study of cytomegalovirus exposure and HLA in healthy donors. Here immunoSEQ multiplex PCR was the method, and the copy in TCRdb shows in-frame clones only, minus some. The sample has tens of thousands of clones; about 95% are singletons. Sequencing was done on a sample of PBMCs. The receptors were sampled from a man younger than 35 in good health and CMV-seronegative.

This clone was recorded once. The CDR3 sequence: CASSPGSVTDTQYF. CDR3 nucleotides: TGTGCCAGCAGCCCCGGAAGCGTCACAGATACGCAGTATTTT. This chain joins TRBV6-5 and TRBJ2-3; D gene unclear. CDR3 length: 14 amino acids. V was clipped by 6 bases and J by 2 bases, with 12 bases between them. Germline V lookup: CDR1 MNHEY, CDR2 SVGAGI.

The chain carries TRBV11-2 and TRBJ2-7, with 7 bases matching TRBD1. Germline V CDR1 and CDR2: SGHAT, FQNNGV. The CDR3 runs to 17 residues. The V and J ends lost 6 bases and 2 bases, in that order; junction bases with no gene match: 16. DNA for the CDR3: TGTGCCAGCAGTACACCAAGGGGGCGCATGGGGGCCTACGAGCAGTACTTC. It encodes CASSTPRGRMGAYEQYF.

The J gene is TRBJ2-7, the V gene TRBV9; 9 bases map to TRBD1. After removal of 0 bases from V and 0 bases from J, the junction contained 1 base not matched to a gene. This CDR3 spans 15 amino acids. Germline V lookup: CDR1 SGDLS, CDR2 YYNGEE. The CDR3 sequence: CASSVADRGSYEQYF. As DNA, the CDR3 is TGTGCCAGCAGCGTAGCGGACAGGGGCTCCTACGAGCAGTACTTC.

The CDR3 DNA is TGCGCCAGCAGCTTGACAGGGAACAATGAGCAGTTCTTC. It encodes CASSLTGNNEQFF. This chain joins TRBV5-1 and TRBJ2-1, with TRBD1 as a possible D gene (6 bases). Per the germline V gene, CDR1 is SGHRS and CDR2 is YFSETQ. CDR3 length equals 13 residues. V was cut by 1 base and J by 5 bases, with 7 bases left in between.

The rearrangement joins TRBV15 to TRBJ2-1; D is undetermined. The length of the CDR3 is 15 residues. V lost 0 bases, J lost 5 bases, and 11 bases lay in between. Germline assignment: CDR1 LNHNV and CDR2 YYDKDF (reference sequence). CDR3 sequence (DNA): TGTGCCACCAGCAGAGATACGAATAGCCACAATGAGCAGTTCTTC. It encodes CATSRDTNSHNEQFF. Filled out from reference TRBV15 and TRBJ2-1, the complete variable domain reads DAMVIQNPRYQVTQFGKPVTLSCSQTLNHNVMYWYQQKSSQAPKLLFHYYDKDFNNEADTPDNFQSRRPNTSFCFLDIRSPGLGDTAMYLCATSRDTNSHNEQFFGPGTRLTVL.

CDR3 sequence reads: CATGGGYEQYF. The CDR3 region has the DNA TGTGCCACGGGTGGTGGCTACGAGCAGTACTTC. The genes are TRBV19 and TRBJ2-7; no clear D. CDR1 LNHDA and CDR2 SQIVND come from the germline V gene (reference sequence). This CDR3 is 11 amino acids long. V shed 10 bases and J shed 3 bases, with 10 bases lying between them.

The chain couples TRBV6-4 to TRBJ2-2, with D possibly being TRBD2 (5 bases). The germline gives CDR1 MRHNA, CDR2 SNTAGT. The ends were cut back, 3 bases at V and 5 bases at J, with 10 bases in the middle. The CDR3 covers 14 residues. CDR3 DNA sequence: TGTGCCAGCAGTGAAAGTAGCGAGACCGGGGAGCTGTTTTTT. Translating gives CASSESSETGELFF.

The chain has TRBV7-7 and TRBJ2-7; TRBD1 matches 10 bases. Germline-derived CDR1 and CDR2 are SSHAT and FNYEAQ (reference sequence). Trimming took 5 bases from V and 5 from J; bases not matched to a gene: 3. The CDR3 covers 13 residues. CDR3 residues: CASSPDRGNEQYF. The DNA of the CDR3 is TGTGCCAGCAGCCCGGACAGGGGGAACGAGCAGTACTTC.

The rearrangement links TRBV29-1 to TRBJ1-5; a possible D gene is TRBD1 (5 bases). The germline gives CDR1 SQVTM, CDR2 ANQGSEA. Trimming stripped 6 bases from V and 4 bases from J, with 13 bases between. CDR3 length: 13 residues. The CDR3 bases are TGCAGCGTGTCCAGGGATCAGAATCAGCCCCAGCATTTT. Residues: CSVSRDQNQPQHF.

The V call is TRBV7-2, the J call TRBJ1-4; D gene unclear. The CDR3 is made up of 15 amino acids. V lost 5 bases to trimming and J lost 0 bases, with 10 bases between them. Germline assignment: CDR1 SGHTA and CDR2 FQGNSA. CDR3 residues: CASSPTGATNEKLFF. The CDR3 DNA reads TGTGCCAGCAGCCCGACCGGAGCAACTAATGAAAAACTGTTTTTT.

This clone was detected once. For the CDR3, the DNA is TGTGCCAGCAATAAGGACTCCCCCTACAATGAGCAGTTCTTC. Its protein is CASNKDSPYNEQFF. The chain is built from TRBV6-6 and TRBJ2-1; maybe TRBD2 (5 bases). V lost 7 bases and J lost 2, with 12 bases in between. The CDR3 runs to 14 residues. Germline V gene lookup returns CDR1 MNHNY and CDR2 SVGAGI (reference sequence).

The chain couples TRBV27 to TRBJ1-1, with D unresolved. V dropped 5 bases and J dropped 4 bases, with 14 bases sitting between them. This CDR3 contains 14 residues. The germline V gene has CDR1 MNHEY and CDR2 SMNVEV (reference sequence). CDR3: CASSPEVEATEAFF. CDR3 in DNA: TGTGCCAGCAGTCCGGAAGTGGAGGCCACTGAAGCTTTCTTT.

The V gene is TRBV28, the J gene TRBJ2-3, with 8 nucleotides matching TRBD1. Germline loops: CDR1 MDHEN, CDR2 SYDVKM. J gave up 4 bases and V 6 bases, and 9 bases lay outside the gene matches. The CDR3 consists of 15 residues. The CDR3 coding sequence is TGTGCCAGCAGCTCCCAGCAGGGACAGGCAGATACGCAGTATTTT. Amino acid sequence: CASSSQQGQADTQYF.

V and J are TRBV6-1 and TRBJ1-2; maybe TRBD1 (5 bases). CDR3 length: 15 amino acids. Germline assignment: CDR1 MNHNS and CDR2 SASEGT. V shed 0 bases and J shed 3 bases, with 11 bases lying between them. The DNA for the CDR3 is TGTGCCAGCAGTGAAGCGGGGGGGGGATACTATGGCTACACCTTC. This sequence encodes CASSEAGGGYYGYTF.

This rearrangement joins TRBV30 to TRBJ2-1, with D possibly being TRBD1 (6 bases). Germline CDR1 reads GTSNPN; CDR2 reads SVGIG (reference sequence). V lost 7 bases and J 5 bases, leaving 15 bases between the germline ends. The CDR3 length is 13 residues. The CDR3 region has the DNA TGTGCCTCCCCCGGACAGTCGGACAATGAGCAGTTCTTC. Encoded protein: CASPGQSDNEQFF.

CDR3 in DNA: TGTGCCTGGGGCTACGCCATAGGCAGGGGGCAGGGCTACACCTTC. Its translation: CAWGYAIGRGQGYTF. V gene TRBV30 combines with J gene TRBJ1-2, with TRBD1 matching 8 bases. The V segment lost 5 bases and the J segment 8 bases; nucleotides outside the gene matches: 16. CDR3 length: 15 amino acids. Germline V gene sequence: CDR1 GTSNPN, CDR2 SVGIG (reference sequence).

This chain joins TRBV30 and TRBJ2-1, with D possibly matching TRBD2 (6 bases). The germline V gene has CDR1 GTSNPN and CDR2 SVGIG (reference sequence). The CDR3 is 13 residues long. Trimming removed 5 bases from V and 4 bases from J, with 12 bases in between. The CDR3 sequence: CAWGGRPYNEQFF. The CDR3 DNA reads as TGTGCCTGGGGGGGGAGGCCTTACAATGAGCAGTTCTTC.

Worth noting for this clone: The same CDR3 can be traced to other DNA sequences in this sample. DNA of the CDR3: TGCGCCAGCAGCTTACTAGCGGGAGGGTACAATGAGCAGTTCTTC. The encoded protein is CASSLLAGGYNEQFF. The genes are TRBV5-1 and TRBJ2-1; 13 nucleotides align to TRBD2. This CDR3 is built from 15 residues. The V segment lost 2 bases and the J segment 4 bases; nucleotides outside the gene matches: 0. Germline V gives CDR1 SGHRS, CDR2 YFSETQ.

The CDR3 coding sequence is TGTGCCAGCTCACCTCCCGGACAGGGATTATCCTACGAGCAGTACTTC. This gives the protein CASSPPGQGLSYEQYF. The V call is TRBV18, the J call TRBJ2-7, with TRBD1 matching over 8 bases. The V gene's germline CDR1 is KGHSH and CDR2 LQKENI. V shed 3 bases, J shed 1 base, and the junction held 8 bases outside the gene matches. CDR3 length: 16 amino acids.

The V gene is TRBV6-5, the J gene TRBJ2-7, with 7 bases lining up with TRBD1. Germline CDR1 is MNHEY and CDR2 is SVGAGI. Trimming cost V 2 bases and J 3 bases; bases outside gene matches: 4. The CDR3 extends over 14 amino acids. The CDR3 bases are TGTGCCAGCAGTTACAGATCAGGGGGCTACGAGCAGTACTTC. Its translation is CASSYRSGGYEQYF.

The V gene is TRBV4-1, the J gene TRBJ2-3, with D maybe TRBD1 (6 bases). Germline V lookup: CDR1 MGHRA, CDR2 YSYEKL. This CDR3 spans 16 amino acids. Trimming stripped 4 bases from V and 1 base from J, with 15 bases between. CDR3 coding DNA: TGCGCCAGCAGCCCTTTAGGGGCAGGGGGCACAGATACGCAGTATTTT. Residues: CASSPLGAGGTDTQYF.

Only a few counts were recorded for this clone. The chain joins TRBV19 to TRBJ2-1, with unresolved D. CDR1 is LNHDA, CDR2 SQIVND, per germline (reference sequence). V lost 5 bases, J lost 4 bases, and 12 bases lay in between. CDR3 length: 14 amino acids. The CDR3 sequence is CASSLSGSYNEQFF. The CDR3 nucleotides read TGTGCCAGTAGTTTGTCCGGGTCTTACAATGAGCAGTTCTTC.

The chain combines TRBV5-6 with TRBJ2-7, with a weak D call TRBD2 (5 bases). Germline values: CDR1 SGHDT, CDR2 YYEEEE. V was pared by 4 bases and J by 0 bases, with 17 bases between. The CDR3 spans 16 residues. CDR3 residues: CASSPHGEGSSYEQYF. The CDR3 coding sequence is TGTGCCAGCAGCCCGCACGGGGAAGGGAGCTCCTACGAGCAGTACTTC.

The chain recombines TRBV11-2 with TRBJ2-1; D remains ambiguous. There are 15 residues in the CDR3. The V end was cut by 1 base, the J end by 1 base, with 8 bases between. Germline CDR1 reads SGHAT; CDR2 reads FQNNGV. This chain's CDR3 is CASSLGGGSYNEQFF. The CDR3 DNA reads TGTGCCAGCAGCTTAGGAGGCGGATCCTACAATGAGCAGTTCTTC.

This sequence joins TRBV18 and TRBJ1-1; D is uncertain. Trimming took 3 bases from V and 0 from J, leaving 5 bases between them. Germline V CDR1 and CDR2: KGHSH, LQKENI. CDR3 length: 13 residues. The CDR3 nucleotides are TGTGCCAGCTCACCCTCGTTGAACACTGAAGCTTTCTTT. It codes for CASSPSLNTEAFF.

CDR3 residues: CSVTDRDTQYF. CDR3 sequence (DNA): TGCAGCGTTACCGACAGAGATACGCAGTATTTT. The rearrangement joins TRBV29-1 to TRBJ2-3; perhaps TRBD1 as D (5 bases). V was shortened by 5 bases and J by 5 bases, with 8 bases between the two germline ends. The CDR3 covers 11 residues. Germline-derived CDR1 and CDR2 are SQVTM and ANQGSEA.

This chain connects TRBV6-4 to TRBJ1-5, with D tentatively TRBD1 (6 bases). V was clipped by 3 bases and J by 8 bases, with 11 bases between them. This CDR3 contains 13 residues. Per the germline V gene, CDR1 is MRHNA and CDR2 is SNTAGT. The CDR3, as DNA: TGTGCCAGCAGTGAAAGGGGGAGTGAGCCCCAGCATTTT. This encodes CASSERGSEPQHF.